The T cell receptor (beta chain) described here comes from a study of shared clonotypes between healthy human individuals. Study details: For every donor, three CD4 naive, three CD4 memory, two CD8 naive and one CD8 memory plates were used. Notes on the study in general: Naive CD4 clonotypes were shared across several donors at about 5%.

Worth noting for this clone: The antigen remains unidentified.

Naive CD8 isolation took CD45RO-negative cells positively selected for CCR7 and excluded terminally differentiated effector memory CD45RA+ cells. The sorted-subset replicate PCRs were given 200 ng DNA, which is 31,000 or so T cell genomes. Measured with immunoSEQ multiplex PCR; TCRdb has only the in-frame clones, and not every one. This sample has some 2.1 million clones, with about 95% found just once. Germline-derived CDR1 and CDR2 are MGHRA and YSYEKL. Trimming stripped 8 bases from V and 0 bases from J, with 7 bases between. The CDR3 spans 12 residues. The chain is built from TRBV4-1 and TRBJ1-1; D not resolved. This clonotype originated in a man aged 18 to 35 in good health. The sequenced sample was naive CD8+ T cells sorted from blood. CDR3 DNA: TGCGCCAGCCGGAGCTTGAACACTGAAGCTTTCTTT. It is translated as CASRSLNTEAFF.